The next 5 T cell receptor beta chains were all read from a single sample in a study of blood T cell repertoires in COVID-19. The assay was immunoSEQ multiplex PCR, and TCRdb's table has in-frame clones only and misses some. Of about 300,000 clones listed, nearly 90% are singletons. The sample comprised peripheral blood. The receptor source for this set is a woman aged 25-40 years with COVID-19, enrolled during active disease.

The rearrangement joins TRBV19 to TRBJ1-1, with D maybe TRBD1 (5 bases). The CDR3 loop spans 16 amino acids. Germline loops: CDR1 LNHDA, CDR2 SQIVND (reference sequence). V was pared by 2 bases and J by 4 bases, with 17 bases between. The CDR3 DNA reads TGTGCCAGTAGTATATCGCTCGCCAGGGTGAGCACTGAAGCTTTCTTT. Its translation is CASSISLARVSTEAFF.

The V and J genes are TRBV6-5 and TRBJ2-1; 13 bases are shared with TRBD2. V gave up 7 bases and J gave up 6 bases; unmatched junction bases: 6. Germline V gene lookup returns CDR1 MNHEY and CDR2 SVGAGI. The CDR3 loop spans 15 amino acids. As DNA, the CDR3 is TGTGCCAGCACCGGGACTAGCGGGGAAGGCAATGAGCAGTTCTTC. It codes for CASTGTSGEGNEQFF.

The chain uses TRBV5-6 and TRBJ2-3, with 10 positions matching TRBD2. There are 18 residues in the CDR3. CDR1 is SGHDT and CDR2 is YYEEEE in the germline V gene. V lost 4 bases to trimming and J lost 1 base; unmatched junction nucleotides: 12. CDR3 bases: TGTGCCAGCAGCCCGGCAGCGGGGGGGCCCGTGGGCACAGATACGCAGTATTTT. Translation gives CASSPAAGGPVGTDTQYF.

The chain links TRBV7-8 to TRBJ2-1; tentatively, D is TRBD2 (6 bases). The length of the CDR3 is 16 residues. The germline V gene has CDR1 SGHVS and CDR2 FQNEAQ. Trimming took 5 bases from V and 0 from J, leaving 14 bases between them. CDR3 sequence: CASSLFGGDSYNEQFF. The CDR3 DNA sequence: TGTGCCAGCAGCCTCTTTGGCGGGGACTCCTACAATGAGCAGTTCTTC.

This sequence joins TRBV11-2 and TRBJ1-6; D may be TRBD1 (6 bases). The length of the CDR3 is 14 residues. Trimming pared 1 base from V and 9 bases from J, leaving 10 bases between. CDR1 SGHAT and CDR2 FQNNGV come from the germline V gene. The CDR3 reads CASSLVPRGSPLHF. Written as DNA, the CDR3 is TGTGCCAGCAGCTTAGTCCCCAGGGGTTCACCCCTCCACTTT.